The rows below give T cell receptor beta chains drawn from one sample of a study of cytomegalovirus exposure and HLA in healthy donors. Some clones are missing from TCRdb's copy, which holds only in-frame ones; the method was immunoSEQ multiplex PCR. This sample yields around 140,000 clones, of which approximately 61% are seen a single time; less than 3% belongs to the top ten. The material sequenced was PBMCs. These receptors were obtained from a woman aged 40 to 50 in good health and CMV-seronegative. Both conserved end residues are part of each CDR3. The D gene is left open where the match is weak. The size entry is marked missing in some rows and otherwise reads once, few, many or a size class.

size	D	V	J	DNA	CDR3
.	.	TRBV14	TRBJ1-2	TGTGCCAGCAGCCAAGATCCCTCTCCGGACAGCTATGGCTACACCTTC	CASSQDPSPDSYGYTF
.	.	TRBV4-3	TRBJ1-1	TGCGCCAGCAGCCAAGAGATACGGGACACTGAAGCTTTCTTT	CASSQEIRDTEAFF
.	TRBD1	TRBV29-1	TRBJ1-1	TGCAGCGGATCAGACAGGGAGAACACTGAAGCTTTCTTT	CSGSDRENTEAFF
few	.	TRBV27	TRBJ1-6	TGTGCCAGCGCCCTAGGGAGGGGGTCGAATTCACCCCTCCACTTT	CASALGRGSNSPLHF
few	TRBD1	TRBV6-5	TRBJ1-2	TGTGCCAGCACCAACACAGGGGAGGTTAGCTATGGCTACACCTTC	CASTNTGEVSYGYTF
.	.	TRBV19	TRBJ1-6	TGTGCCAGTAGTATATCAGGGTATAATTCACCCCTCCACTTT	CASSISGYNSPLHF
.	.	TRBV19	TRBJ1-5	TGTGCCAGTAGTGCGCAGGGTACGGTCAGACAGCCCCAGCATTTT	CASSAQGTVRQPQHF
.	TRBD1	TRBV7-9	TRBJ2-2	TGTGCCAGCAGCTTAGGAGGACAGGGAGGCACCGGGGAGCTGTTTTTT	CASSLGGQGGTGELFF
once	TRBD1	TRBV6-5	TRBJ1-2	TGTGCCAGTCGGGACAGGAATATCTATGGCTACACCTTC	CASRDRNIYGYTF
.	.	TRBV5-6	TRBJ2-3	TGTGCCAGCAGCTTAGGGGGGGCCACAGATACGCAGTATTTT	CASSLGGATDTQYF
.	TRBD1	TRBV5-4	TRBJ1-1	TGTGCCAGCAGCTCAGGGGGAGTGAACACTGAAGCTTTCTTT	CASSSGGVNTEAFF
.	TRBD1	TRBV18	TRBJ1-1	TGTGCCAGCTCACCACTGGGGACAGGGACAAAAACTGAAGCTTTCTTT	CASSPLGTGTKTEAFF
.	.	TRBV6-5	TRBJ1-6	TGTGCCAGCAGTTACTCGCCAGGGATATTCGGTTCACCCCTCCACTTT	CASSYSPGIFGSPLHF
.	.	TRBV7-2	TRBJ2-5	TGTGCCAGCAGCCCCGGGGAGACCCAGTACTTC	CASSPGETQYF
.	.	TRBV6-1	TRBJ1-1	TGTGCCAGCAGTGCAACGGCTGAAGCTTTCTTT	CASSATAEAFF
.	TRBD1	TRBV27	TRBJ1-2	TGTGCCAGCAGTTTGACAGGGCGGAGTGGCTACACCTTC	CASSLTGRSGYTF
few	TRBD1	TRBV5-1	TRBJ1-6	TGCGCCAGCAGCTTGGAAGGACAGGGGGTGGTTTCACCCCTCCACTTT	CASSLEGQGVVSPLHF
.	TRBD2	TRBV4-2	TRBJ2-2	TGTGCCAGCAGCCCAGCGGGAAGGAACACCGGGGAGCTGTTTTTT	CASSPAGRNTGELFF
.	.	TRBV19	TRBJ2-7	TGTGCCAGTAGTATTATAGTGGACAGCGATTCCTACGAGCAGTACTTC	CASSIIVDSDSYEQYF
.	.	TRBV6-6	TRBJ1-4	TGTGCCAGCACCATAGATGCAACTAATGAAAAACTGTTTTTT	CASTIDATNEKLFF
.	.	TRBV20-1	TRBJ1-1	TGCAGACCAGGGCGGACTGAAGCTTTCTTT	CRPGRTEAFF
.	.	TRBV5-1	TRBJ1-2	TGCGCCAGCAGCTTATCTCAGGCCTATGGCTACACCTTC	CASSLSQAYGYTF
.	.	TRBV5-4	TRBJ2-2	TGTGCCAGCAGCTCCCGGACTACCCTGAACACCGGGGAGCTGTTTTTT	CASSSRTTLNTGELFF
.	.	TRBV30	TRBJ2-2	TGTGCCTGGAGTGTCCTCAGAGGCGAAAAGTTTTTT	CAWSVLRGEKFF
few	.	TRBV7-8	TRBJ2-7	TGTGCCAGCAGCTTAGAGTTACAGGGATACGAGCAGTACTTC	CASSLELQGYEQYF
once	TRBD2	TRBV5-1	TRBJ2-5	TGCGCCAGCAGCACATCGACTAGCGGGGGACAAGAGACCCAGTACTTC	CASSTSTSGGQETQYF
.	.	TRBV19	TRBJ1-5	TGTGCCAGTAGTATGCGGGCGGATCAGCCCCAGCATTTT	CASSMRADQPQHF